This T cell receptor (beta chain) appears in the sequencing data of a study of blood T cells in healthy people across ages. The use of a sample-barcoded 5' primer and a J-beta primer mix characterized a second PCR of 7 to 11 cycles. TCRdb redid the calling of the 5' RACE reads with MiXCR, one entry per CDR3 protein. This sample has roughly 1,500,000 distinct CDR3 sequences, with roughly 30% found just once. As for this clonotype: Its antigen remains unidentified.

Notes on the study in general: As age increased, TCR beta diversity per million T cells fell in a roughly linear fashion. The long-lived group displayed more naive CD4+ cells, plus higher diversity, than the aged donors did.

CDR3 size: 16 residues. Germline V gene data show CDR1 as DFQATT and CDR2 as SNEGSKA (reference sequence). V gave up 5 bases and J gave up 4 bases; unmatched junction bases: 9. Each donor was a healthy Caucasian individual from Russia, aged roughly 6 to 90. Samples each had at least 5.5 micrograms of total RNA extracted. V usage is TRBV20-1 and J usage is TRBJ2-3; the match to TRBD2 covers 13 bases. The specimen sequenced was blood. This receptor was identified in a woman in her 30s in good health. The CDR3 nucleotides read TGCAGTGCTTCCCCGGGACTAGCGGGACCCGCAGATACGCAGTATTTT. Protein: CSASPGLAGPADTQYF.